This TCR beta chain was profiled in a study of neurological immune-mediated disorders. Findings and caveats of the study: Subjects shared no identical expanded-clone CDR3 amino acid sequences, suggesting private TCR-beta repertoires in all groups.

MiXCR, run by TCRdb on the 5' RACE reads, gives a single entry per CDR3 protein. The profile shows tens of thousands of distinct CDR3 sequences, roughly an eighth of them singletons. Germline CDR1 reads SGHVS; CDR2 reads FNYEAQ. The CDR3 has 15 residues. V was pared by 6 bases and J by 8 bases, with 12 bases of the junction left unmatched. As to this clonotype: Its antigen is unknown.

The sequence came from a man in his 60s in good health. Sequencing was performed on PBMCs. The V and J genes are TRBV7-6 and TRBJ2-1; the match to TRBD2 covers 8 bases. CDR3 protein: CASSSRGGAGDEQFF. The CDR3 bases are TGTGCCAGCAGTTCACGGGGGGGGGCAGGCGATGAGCAGTTCTTC.